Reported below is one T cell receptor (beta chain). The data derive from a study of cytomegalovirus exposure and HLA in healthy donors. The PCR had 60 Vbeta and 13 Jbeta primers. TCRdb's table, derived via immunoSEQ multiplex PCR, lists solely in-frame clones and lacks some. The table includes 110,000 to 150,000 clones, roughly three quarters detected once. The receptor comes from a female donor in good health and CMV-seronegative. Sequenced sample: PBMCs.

This CDR3 is CASSLTAGTPETQYF. CDR3 nucleotides: TGTGCCAGCAGCTTAACGGCCGGGACTCCGGAGACCCAGTACTTC. The chain couples TRBV7-3 to TRBJ2-5; D possibly corresponds to TRBD2 (6 bases). The CDR3 contains 15 residues. The germline V gene has CDR1 SGHTA and CDR2 FQGTGA. V gave up 0 bases and J gave up 5 bases, with 13 bases separating them.